One and the same sample provided the 8 T cell receptor beta chains below, sequenced in a study of T cells in Graves' hyperthyroidism and ophthalmopathy. Amplification targeted TCR beta CDR3 regions from RNA transcripts. The HTBI primer set drove a first-round RT-PCR of the TCR CDR3. TCRdb fed the multiplex PCR reads into MiXCR, producing one record per CDR3 protein. The sample gives 500,000 to 800,000 distinct CDR3 sequences, 45% of which show up once; less than 8.5% is in the top ten. Specimen: peripheral blood or thyroid tissue (not recorded which). The receptors were gathered from an adult man with Graves' disease, either hyperthyroidism or ophthalmopathy (not recorded which).

V and J are TRBV7-9 and TRBJ1-2; the match to TRBD1 covers 8 bases. The V gene's germline CDR1 is SEHNR and CDR2 FQNEAQ (reference sequence). V dropped 5 bases and J dropped 2; count of bases not matched to a gene: 10. The CDR3 runs to 16 residues. The chain's CDR3 is CASSPIQGATNYGYTF. CDR3 coding DNA: TGTGCCAGCAGCCCAATCCAGGGGGCTACCAACTATGGCTACACCTTC.

The CDR3 nucleotides read TGTGCCAGCAGCGGTTGGTGGGACAGGGAAAACACCGGGGAGCTGTTTTTT. Its protein is CASSGWWDRENTGELFF. The chain joins TRBV9 to TRBJ2-2; TRBD1 aligns across 9 bases. Germline CDR1 and CDR2: SGDLS and YYNGEE. The CDR3 extends over 17 amino acids. The V segment lost 3 bases and the J segment 2 bases; nucleotides outside the gene matches: 8.

The J gene is TRBJ2-5, the V gene TRBV15; the match to TRBD1 covers 7 bases. Germline trimming cut 5 bases from V and 4 bases from J; bases unmatched to any gene: 4. CDR1 is LNHNV and CDR2 is YYDKDF in the germline V gene (reference sequence). The CDR3 covers 13 residues. Here the CDR3 reads CATSGRQGETQYF. In nucleotides, the CDR3 is TGTGCCACCAGCGGTAGACAGGGAGAGACCCAGTACTTC.

The chain is built from TRBV5-1 and TRBJ1-1, with D possibly being TRBD1 (6 bases). Germline V gene lookup returns CDR1 SGHRS and CDR2 YFSETQ. The CDR3 totals 16 residues. The V end lost 3 bases, the J end lost 0 bases, and 15 bases lay between the germline ends. In DNA, the CDR3 is TGCGCCAGCAGCTCGGTCCTTGCAGGGGTGAACACTGAAGCTTTCTTT. Amino acids: CASSSVLAGVNTEAFF.

Concerning this clonotype: A much larger clone differs from this one at a single base, so this may be a read error. The chain recombines TRBV7-9 with TRBJ2-7; TRBD1 is a possible D gene (7 bases). Trimming took 2 bases from V and 3 from J, leaving 14 bases between them. Germline CDR1 is SEHNR and CDR2 is FQNEAQ (reference sequence). The CDR3 totals 15 residues. CDR3 amino acids: CASSLWGRGDYEQYF. DNA for the CDR3: TGTGCCAGCAGCTTATGGGGCAGGGGGGACTACGAGCAGTACTTC.

This clonotype was detected ten times or more. The gene calls are TRBV20-1 and TRBJ2-7, with TRBD1 matching over 7 bases. The CDR3 covers 13 residues. Trimming removed 6 bases from V and 3 bases from J; junction bases left unmatched: 8. The V gene's germline CDR1 is DFQATT and CDR2 SNEGSKA (reference sequence). The CDR3 loop is CSASPGQIYEQYF. In nucleotides, the CDR3 is TGCAGTGCATCGCCGGGACAGATCTACGAGCAGTACTTC.

Here the CDR3 DNA reads TGTGCCAGCAGCTTAGCGCCAGGGGGCTTAACCTATAATTCACCCCTCCACTTT. Its protein product is CASSLAPGGLTYNSPLHF. The genes are TRBV7-2 and TRBJ1-6; 8 bases align to TRBD1. The J segment lost 2 bases and the V segment lost 0 bases, leaving 6 bases of the junction unmatched. Germline V gene data show CDR1 as SGHTA and CDR2 as FQGNSA. The CDR3 is 18 amino acids.

This clonotype was observed at least ten times. The rearrangement uses TRBV2 and TRBJ2-7; the D gene is possibly TRBD1 (5 bases). The CDR3 is made up of 13 amino acids. Trimming cost V 7 bases and J 1 base, with 11 bases left between them. CDR1 and CDR2 (germline): SNHLY, FYNNEI. CDR3 sequence (DNA): TGTGCCAGCATGATGGGGCCATCCTACGAGCAGTACTTC. The encoded protein is CASMMGPSYEQYF.